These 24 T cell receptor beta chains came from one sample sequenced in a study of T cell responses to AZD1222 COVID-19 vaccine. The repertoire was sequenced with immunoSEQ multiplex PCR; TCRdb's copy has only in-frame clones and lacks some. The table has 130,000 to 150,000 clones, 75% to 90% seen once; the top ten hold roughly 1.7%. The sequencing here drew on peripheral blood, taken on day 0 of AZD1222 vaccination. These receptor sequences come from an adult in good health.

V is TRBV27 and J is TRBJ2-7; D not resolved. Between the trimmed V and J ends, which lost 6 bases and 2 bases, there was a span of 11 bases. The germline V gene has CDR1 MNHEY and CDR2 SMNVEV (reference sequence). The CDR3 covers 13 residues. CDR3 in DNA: TGTGCCAGCAGGACCTACCGGGCCTACGAGCAGTACTTC. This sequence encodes CASRTYRAYEQYF.

The CDR3 protein is CASSARGEGTDTQYF. The DNA of the CDR3 is TGTGCCAGCAGCGCCCGGGGGGAGGGCACAGATACGCAGTATTTT. The chain combines TRBV7-9 with TRBJ2-3; 7 nucleotides agree with TRBD2. Germline V gene sequence: CDR1 SEHNR, CDR2 FQNEAQ (reference sequence). The CDR3 length is 15 residues. V shed 5 bases and J 1 base; nucleotides not matched to a gene: 6.

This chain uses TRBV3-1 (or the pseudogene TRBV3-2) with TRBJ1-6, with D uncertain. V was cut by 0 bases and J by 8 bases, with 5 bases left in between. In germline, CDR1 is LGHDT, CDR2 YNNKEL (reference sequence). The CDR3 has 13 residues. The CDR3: CASSQDLDSPLHF. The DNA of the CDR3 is TGTGCCAGCAGCCAAGATTTGGATTCACCCCTCCACTTT.

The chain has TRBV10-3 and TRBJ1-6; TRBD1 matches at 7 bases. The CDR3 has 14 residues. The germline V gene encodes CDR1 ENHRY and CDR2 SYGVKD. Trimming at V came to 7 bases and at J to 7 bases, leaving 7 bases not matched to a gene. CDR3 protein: CAINPTGPNSPLHF. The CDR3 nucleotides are TGTGCCATCAACCCGACAGGGCCGAATTCACCCCTCCACTTT.

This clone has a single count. In DNA, the CDR3 is TGTGCCAGCAGTTTAGTTTTTACCGCGCCGGTTGAAGCTTTCTTT. This gives the protein CASSLVFTAPVEAFF. This chain links TRBV28 with TRBJ1-1, with D hard to call. This CDR3 comprises 15 residues. The germline gives CDR1 MDHEN, CDR2 SYDVKM. The V end lost 2 bases, the J end lost 7 bases, and 17 bases lay between the germline ends.

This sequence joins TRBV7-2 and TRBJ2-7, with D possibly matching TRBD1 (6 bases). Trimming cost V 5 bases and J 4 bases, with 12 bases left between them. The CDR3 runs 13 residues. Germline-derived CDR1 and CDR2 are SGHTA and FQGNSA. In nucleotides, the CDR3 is TGTGCCAGCAGCCGTACAGGGTTTTACGAGCAGTACTTC. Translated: CASSRTGFYEQYF.

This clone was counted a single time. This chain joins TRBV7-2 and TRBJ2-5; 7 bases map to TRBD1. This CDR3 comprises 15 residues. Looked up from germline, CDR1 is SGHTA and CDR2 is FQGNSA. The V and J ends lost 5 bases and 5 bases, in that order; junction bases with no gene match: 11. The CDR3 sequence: CASSTRDRPMETQYF. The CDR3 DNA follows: TGTGCCAGCAGCACCAGGGACAGACCCATGGAGACCCAGTACTTC.

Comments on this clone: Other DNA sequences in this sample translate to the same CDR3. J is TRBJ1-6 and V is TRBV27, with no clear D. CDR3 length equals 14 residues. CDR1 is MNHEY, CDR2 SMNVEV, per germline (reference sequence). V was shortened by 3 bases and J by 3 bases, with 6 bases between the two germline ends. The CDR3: CASSFGSYNSPLHF. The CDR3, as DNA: TGTGCCAGCAGTTTCGGCAGCTATAATTCACCCCTCCACTTT.

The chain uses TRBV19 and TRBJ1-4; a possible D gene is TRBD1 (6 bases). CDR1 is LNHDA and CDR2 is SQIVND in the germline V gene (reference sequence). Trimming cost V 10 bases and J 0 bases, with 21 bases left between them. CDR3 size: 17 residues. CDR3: CATSPPGTRATNEKLFF. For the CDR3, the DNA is TGTGCCACCTCCCCTCCGGGGACACGCGCAACTAATGAAAAACTGTTTTTT. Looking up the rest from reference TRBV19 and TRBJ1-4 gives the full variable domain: DGGITQSPKYLFRKEGQNVTLSCEQNLNHDAMYWYRQDPGQGLRLIYYSQIVNDFQKGDIAEGYSVSREKKESFPLTVTSAQKNPTAFYLCATSPPGTRATNEKLFFGSGTQLSVL.

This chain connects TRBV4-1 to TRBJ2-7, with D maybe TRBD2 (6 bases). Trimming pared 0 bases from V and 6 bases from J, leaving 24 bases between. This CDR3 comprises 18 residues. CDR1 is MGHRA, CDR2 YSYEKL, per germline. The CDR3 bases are TGCGCCAGCAGCCAAGAAGTGGTAGGCCGCTGGAGGGGTCGCGAGCAGTACTTC. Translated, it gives CASSQEVVGRWRGREQYF.

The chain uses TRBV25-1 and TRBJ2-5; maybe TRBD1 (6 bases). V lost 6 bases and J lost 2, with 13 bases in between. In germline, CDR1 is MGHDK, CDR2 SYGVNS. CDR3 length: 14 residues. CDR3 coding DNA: TGTGCCAGCAGCCAGGACAGCGCTCAAGAGACCCAGTACTTC. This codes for CASSQDSAQETQYF.

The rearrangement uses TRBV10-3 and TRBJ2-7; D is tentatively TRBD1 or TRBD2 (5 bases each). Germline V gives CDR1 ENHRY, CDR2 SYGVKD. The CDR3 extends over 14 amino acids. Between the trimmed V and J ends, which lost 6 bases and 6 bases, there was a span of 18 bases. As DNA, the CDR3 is TGTGCCATCAGGCCGGGACCTGGGGCGGGCGAGCAGTACTTC. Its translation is CAIRPGPGAGEQYF.

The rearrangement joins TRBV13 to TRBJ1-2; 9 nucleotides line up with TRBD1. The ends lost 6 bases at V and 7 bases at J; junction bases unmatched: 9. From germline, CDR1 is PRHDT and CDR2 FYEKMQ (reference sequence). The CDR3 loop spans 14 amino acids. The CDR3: CASRKTGTGLGYTF. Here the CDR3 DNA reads TGTGCCAGCAGAAAGACCGGGACAGGGCTTGGCTACACCTTC.

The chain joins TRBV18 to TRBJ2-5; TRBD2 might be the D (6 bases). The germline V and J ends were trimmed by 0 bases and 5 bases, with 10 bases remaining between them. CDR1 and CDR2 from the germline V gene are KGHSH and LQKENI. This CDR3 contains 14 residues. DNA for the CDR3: TGTGCCAGCTCACCACCCCCCGGGGGTGAGACCCAGTACTTC. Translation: CASSPPPGGETQYF.

The CDR3 DNA reads TGTGCCAGCAGCGTCGCGATCTCTGGGGCCAACGTCCTGACTTTC. Amino acids: CASSVAISGANVLTF. The rearrangement links TRBV9 to TRBJ2-6; D ambiguous. This CDR3 comprises 15 residues. CDR1 is SGDLS and CDR2 is YYNGEE in the germline V gene. Trimming took off 2 bases at V and 0 bases at J, with 6 bases between the two ends.

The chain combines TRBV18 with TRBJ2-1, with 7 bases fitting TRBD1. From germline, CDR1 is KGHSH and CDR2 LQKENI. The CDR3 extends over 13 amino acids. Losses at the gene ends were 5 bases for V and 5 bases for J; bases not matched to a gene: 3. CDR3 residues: CASSSQGDNEQFF. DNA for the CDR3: TGTGCCAGCTCATCCCAGGGGGACAATGAGCAGTTCTTC. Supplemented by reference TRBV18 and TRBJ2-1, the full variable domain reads NAGVMQNPRHLVRRRGQEARLRCSPMKGHSHVYWYRQLPEEGLKFMVYLQKENIIDESGMPKERFSAEFPKEGPSILRIQQVVRGDSAAYFCASSSQGDNEQFFGPGTRLTVL.

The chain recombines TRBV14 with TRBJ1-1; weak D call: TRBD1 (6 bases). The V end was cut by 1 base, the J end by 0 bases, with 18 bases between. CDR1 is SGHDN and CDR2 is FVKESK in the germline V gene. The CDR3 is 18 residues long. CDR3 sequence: CASSQARGGFRMNTEAFF. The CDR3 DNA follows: TGTGCCAGCAGCCAAGCAAGGGGGGGGTTTCGTATGAACACTGAAGCTTTCTTT.

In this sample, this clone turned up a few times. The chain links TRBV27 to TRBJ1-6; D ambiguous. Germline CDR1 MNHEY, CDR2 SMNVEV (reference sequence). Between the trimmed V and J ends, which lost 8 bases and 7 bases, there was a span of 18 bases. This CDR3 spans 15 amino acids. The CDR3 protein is CASQGSRVFNSPLHF. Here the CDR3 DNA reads TGTGCCAGCCAAGGGTCTAGGGTTTTCAATTCACCCCTCCACTTT.

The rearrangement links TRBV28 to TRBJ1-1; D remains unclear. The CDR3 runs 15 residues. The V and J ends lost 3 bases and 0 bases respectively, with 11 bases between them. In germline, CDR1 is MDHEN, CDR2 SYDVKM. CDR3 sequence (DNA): TGTGCCAGCAGTTTGATCCGGACGTTGAACACTGAAGCTTTCTTT. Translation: CASSLIRTLNTEAFF.

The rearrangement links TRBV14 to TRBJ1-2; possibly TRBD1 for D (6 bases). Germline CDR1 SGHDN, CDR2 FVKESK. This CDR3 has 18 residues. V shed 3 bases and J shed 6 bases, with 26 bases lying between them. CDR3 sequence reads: CASSHFKGQPPSYDGYTF. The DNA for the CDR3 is TGTGCCAGCAGCCACTTCAAAGGACAGCCACCTTCCTATGATGGCTACACCTTC.

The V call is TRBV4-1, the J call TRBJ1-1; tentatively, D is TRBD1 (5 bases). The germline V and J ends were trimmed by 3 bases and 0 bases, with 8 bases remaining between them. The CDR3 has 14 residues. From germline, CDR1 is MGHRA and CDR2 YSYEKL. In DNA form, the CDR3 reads TGCGCCAGCAGCCAGTCGGGACTGAACACTGAAGCTTTCTTT. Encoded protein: CASSQSGLNTEAFF.

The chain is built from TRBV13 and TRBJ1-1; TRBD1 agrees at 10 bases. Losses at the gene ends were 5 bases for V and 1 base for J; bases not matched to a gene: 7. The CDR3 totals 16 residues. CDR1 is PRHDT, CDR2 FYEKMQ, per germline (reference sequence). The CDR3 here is CASSPGWDRGNTEAFF. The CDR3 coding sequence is TGTGCCAGCAGCCCAGGTTGGGACAGGGGGAACACTGAAGCTTTCTTT. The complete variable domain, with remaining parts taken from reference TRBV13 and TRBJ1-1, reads AAGVIQSPRHLIKEKRETATLKCYPIPRHDTVYWYQQGPGQDPQFLISFYEKMQSDKGSIPDRFSAQQFSDYHSELNMSSLELGDSALYFCASSPGWDRGNTEAFFGQGTRLTVV.

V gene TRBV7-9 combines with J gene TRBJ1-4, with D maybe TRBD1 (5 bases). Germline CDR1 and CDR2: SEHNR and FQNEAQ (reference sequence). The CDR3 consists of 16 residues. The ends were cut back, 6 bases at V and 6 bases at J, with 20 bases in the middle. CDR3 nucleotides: TGTGCCAGCAGGCGATTAAGGGGAGGCAAGCATGAAAAACTGTTTTTT. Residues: CASRRLRGGKHEKLFF.

The CDR3 coding sequence is TGTGCCAGCAGTGACCGCTATCGATACGAGCAGTACTTC. Protein sequence: CASSDRYRYEQYF. The V gene is TRBV25-1, the J gene TRBJ2-7; D call uncertain. The CDR3 is 13 amino acids. V shed 3 bases and J shed 4 bases, with 10 bases lying between them. From germline, CDR1 is MGHDK and CDR2 SYGVNS.